This TCR beta chain was recorded in a study of cytomegalovirus exposure and HLA in healthy donors. Germline CDR1 reads MDHEN; CDR2 reads SYDVKM. V was shortened by 6 bases and J by 8 bases, with 19 bases between the two germline ends. The CDR3 runs to 14 residues. PCR employed 60 Vbeta and 13 Jbeta primers. TCRdb's copy holds only in-frame clones and misses some; the assay was immunoSEQ multiplex PCR. In the table there are roughly 120,000 clones, 15% of which are singletons. This clone was counted a few times. The rearrangement joins TRBV28 to TRBJ1-2; TRBD1 might be the D (5 bases). The receptor comes from a woman between 18 and 29 years old in good health and CMV-seronegative. The sample comprised PBMCs. In DNA, the CDR3 is TGTGCCAGCAGCCACCGGGGGGGATTTGGGGGCTACACCTTC. It specifies CASSHRGGFGGYTF.